This TCR beta chain was sequenced for a study of T cell repertoires in cytomegalovirus infection. Study details: Through public TCR beta signatures, both CMV infection and matching HLA type were indicated. Findings and caveats of the study: In two of eight donors, the top clonotype was HLA-C-restricted CMV-specific.

This CDR3 spans 13 amino acids. V lost 3 bases to trimming and J lost 4 bases, with 9 bases between them. As for this clonotype: Its antigen remains unknown.

One entry per CDR3 protein, called by TCRdb with MiXCR from the reads. The data contain around 550,000 distinct CDR3 sequences, about 26% of them singletons. Input material: PBMCs. This TCR was sampled from a human donor in good health (CMV status not recorded). Some clones in this sample may be carry-over from other donors' samples. J is TRBJ2-5 and V is TRBV12-3 or TRBV12-4; the D is unclear. As DNA, the CDR3 is TGTGCCAGCAGTTTTCAATGGGGAGAGACCCAGTACTTC. Translating gives CASSFQWGETQYF.